The 15 T cell receptor beta chains reported below all come from one sample, sequenced in a study of T cell changes during pregnancy in multiple sclerosis. Only in-frame clones appear in the TCRdb table, and some are missing; sequencing was by immunoSEQ multiplex PCR. The table lists under 65,000 clones, more than 90% of them singletons. The sequencing here drew on peripheral blood, taken in the second trimester of pregnancy. Source of these receptors: a female donor with multiple sclerosis, enrolled in a pregnancy study.

The chain has TRBV5-6 and TRBJ1-1; TRBD1 matches 9 bases. With 1 base clipped from V and 5 bases from J, the junction kept 3 bases outside the gene matches. This CDR3 contains 14 residues. Germline CDR1 reads SGHDT; CDR2 reads YYEEEE. The chain's CDR3 is CASSLNRGLTEAFF. The CDR3 DNA follows: TGTGCCAGCAGCTTGAACAGGGGGCTGACTGAAGCTTTCTTT.

A note on this clone: Other nucleotide sequences from this sample produce the same CDR3. This rearrangement joins TRBV6-1 to TRBJ2-7, with 10 bases matching TRBD2. In germline, CDR1 is MNHNS, CDR2 SASEGT. The CDR3 sequence is 14 residues long. V was pared by 6 bases and J by 8 bases, with 10 bases of the junction left unmatched. CDR3 loop: CASRDPSGRIQQYF. CDR3 in DNA: TGTGCCAGCAGGGATCCTAGCGGGAGAATCCAGCAGTACTTC.

The chain uses TRBV30 and TRBJ2-1; 9 positions agree with TRBD2. This CDR3 region has 15 residues. V lost 3 bases, J lost 6 bases, and 9 bases stayed unmatched. The germline CDR1 and CDR2 sequences are GTSNPN and SVGIG (reference sequence). In nucleotides, the CDR3 is TGTGCCTGGAGGGGGGATAGCGGGAGATCCAATGAGCAGTTCTTC. Its translation is CAWRGDSGRSNEQFF. The full variable domain, in which reference TRBV30 and TRBJ2-1 provide the parts outside the CDR3, is SQTIHQWPATLVQPVGSPLSLECTVEGTSNPNLYWYRQAAGRGLQLLFYSVGIGQISSEVPQNLSASRPQDRQFILSSKKLLLSDSGFYLCAWRGDSGRSNEQFFGPGTRLTVL.

V gene TRBV2 combines with J gene TRBJ2-3; tentative D call: TRBD1 (6 bases). CDR1 is SNHLY and CDR2 is FYNNEI in the germline V gene. The V end was cut by 5 bases, the J end by 0 bases, with 9 bases between. The CDR3 runs 14 residues. CDR3 sequence: CASSYDRSTDTQYF. As DNA, the CDR3 is TGTGCCAGCAGTTACGACAGGAGCACAGATACGCAGTATTTT.

The chain is built from TRBV30 and TRBJ1-2; TRBD1 is a possible D gene (5 bases). The CDR3 is 14 amino acids. Trimming took off 2 bases at V and 3 bases at J, with 13 bases between the two ends. Germline V gene sequence: CDR1 GTSNPN, CDR2 SVGIG (reference sequence). CDR3 nucleotides: TGTGCCTGGAGTCAAGGGGAGGTCCACTATGGCTACACCTTC. It yields the protein CAWSQGEVHYGYTF.

This chain connects TRBV2 to TRBJ1-1; 9 bases fit TRBD1. The V and J ends lost 6 bases and 3 bases, in that order; junction bases with no gene match: 2. The CDR3 is 13 residues long. Looked up from germline, CDR1 is SNHLY and CDR2 is FYNNEI. CDR3 in amino acids: CASRGQGDTEAFF. The CDR3 DNA is TGTGCCAGCAGGGGACAGGGCGACACTGAAGCTTTCTTT.

The chain carries TRBV7-9 and TRBJ1-2; 10 bases fit TRBD1. This CDR3 comprises 14 residues. Germline V lookup: CDR1 SEHNR, CDR2 FQNEAQ (reference sequence). V dropped 6 bases and J dropped 4; count of bases not matched to a gene: 5. In DNA form, the CDR3 reads TGTGCCAGCAGTTGGACAGGGGGTAGCTATGGCTACACCTTC. This gives the protein CASSWTGGSYGYTF.

This chain uses TRBV5-1 with TRBJ1-2, with D possibly being TRBD1 (5 bases). The germline V gene has CDR1 SGHRS and CDR2 YFSETQ. CDR3 length: 16 residues. Between the trimmed V and J ends, which lost 0 bases and 0 bases, there was a span of 12 bases. The CDR3 protein is CASSLASQGSNYGYTF. Written as DNA, the CDR3 is TGCGCCAGCAGCTTGGCCTCCCAGGGATCTAACTATGGCTACACCTTC.

This chain joins TRBV4-1 and TRBJ2-7; D might be TRBD1 (6 bases). CDR3 length equals 16 residues. Germline V gene lookup returns CDR1 MGHRA and CDR2 YSYEKL. V shed 2 bases and J shed 1 base, with 15 bases lying between them. The CDR3 protein is CASSQRYRAFSYEQYF. As DNA, the CDR3 is TGCGCCAGCAGCCAAAGGTACAGGGCATTTTCCTACGAGCAGTACTTC.

The chain employs TRBV6-5 and TRBJ2-3; a possible D gene is TRBD2 (5 bases). The length of the CDR3 is 15 residues. Trimming stripped 2 bases from V and 2 bases from J, with 11 bases between. CDR1 MNHEY and CDR2 SVGAGI come from the germline V gene. CDR3 nucleotides: TGTGCCAGCAGTTACGCAGCGGACTCCACAGATACGCAGTATTTT. This codes for CASSYAADSTDTQYF.

The rearrangement uses TRBV13 and TRBJ2-3, with 10 bases identical to TRBD2. The germline V gene encodes CDR1 PRHDT and CDR2 FYEKMQ (reference sequence). Losses at the gene ends were 9 bases for V and 4 bases for J; bases not matched to a gene: 10. CDR3 size: 15 residues. The CDR3 DNA sequence: TGTGCCAGTACTTTCAGCGGGAGGGCCCCAGATACGCAGTATTTT. It specifies CASTFSGRAPDTQYF.

V usage is TRBV6-1 and J usage is TRBJ2-7, with D unclear. The CDR3 sequence is 14 residues long. Trimming took off 2 bases at V and 1 base at J, with 9 bases between the two ends. Germline CDR1 and CDR2: MNHNS and SASEGT. In DNA form, the CDR3 reads TGTGCCAGCAGTGAATTCTGGCCTTCCTACGAGCAGTACTTC. It translates to CASSEFWPSYEQYF.

The chain joins TRBV11-1 to TRBJ2-7; 8 bases agree with TRBD1. Germline CDR1 SGHAT, CDR2 FQDESV (reference sequence). The CDR3 is 15 amino acids. V dropped 1 base and J dropped 0; count of bases not matched to a gene: 2. The CDR3 sequence: CASSLGTGGSYEQYF. The CDR3 bases are TGTGCCAGCAGCTTAGGCACAGGGGGCTCCTACGAGCAGTACTTC. The full variable domain, with the rest looked up from reference TRBV11-1 and TRBJ2-7, is EAEVAQSPRYKITEKSQAVAFWCDPISGHATLYWYRQILGQGPELLVQFQDESVVDDSQLPKDRFSAERLKGVDSTLKIQPAELGDSAMYLCASSLGTGGSYEQYFGPGTRLTVT.

The V gene is TRBV4-2, the J gene TRBJ1-4; unclear D gene. The CDR3 is 14 amino acids. The V end lost 2 bases, the J end lost 0 bases, and 4 bases lay between the germline ends. Germline lookup yields CDR1 LGHNA and CDR2 YNFKEQ. The CDR3 loop is CASSQLATNEKLFF. The CDR3 DNA sequence: TGTGCCAGCAGCCAACTTGCAACTAATGAAAAACTGTTTTTT.

This clone has only one observation. The chain links TRBV12-5 to TRBJ2-2; 9 nucleotides agree with TRBD1. From germline, CDR1 is LGHNT and CDR2 FRNRAP. The CDR3 sequence is 14 residues long. J lost 8 bases, V lost 6 bases, and 7 bases had no gene match. The CDR3 DNA follows: TGTGCTAGTGGACCTACAGGGGGCTGGGGGGAGCTGTTTTTT. This gives the protein CASGPTGGWGELFF.